These 10 T cell receptor beta chains originate from one sample sequenced in a study of graft-versus-host responses after intestinal transplantation. CFSE-labeled responder cells (about 200,000) were plated with about 200,000 irradiated, violet-dye-labeled stimulator cells. TCRdb keeps only in-frame clones here, not all; method: immunoSEQ multiplex PCR. Of several thousand clones listed, roughly 30% were seen once; the top ten hold roughly 1.9%. The sample in question was alloreactive CD8+ T cells from a mixed lymphocyte reaction culture, obtained before intestinal transplant. Subset specified: CFSE-low proliferating T cells sorted from roughly six-day pre-transplant mixed lymphocyte reaction (GvH or HvG direction). Receptors originate from a human patient who received an intestinal transplant.

This clone has more than one count but fewer than ten. The chain joins TRBV11-2 to TRBJ2-2; D possibly corresponds to TRBD2 (6 bases). Looked up from germline, CDR1 is SGHAT and CDR2 is FQNNGV. V shed 2 bases and J shed 0 bases, with 16 bases lying between them. The CDR3 has 18 residues. The CDR3 DNA reads TGTGCCAGCAGCTTATTTAGCGGAGATATTACGAACACCGGGGAGCTGTTTTTT. Its protein product is CASSLFSGDITNTGELFF.

By share of the sample, this clone is medium-sized. The chain uses TRBV4-2 and TRBJ2-3, with 9 bases matching TRBD2. The trim removed 0 bases at V and 0 bases at J, leaving 4 bases unmatched. Germline V gene data show CDR1 as LGHNA and CDR2 as YNFKEQ. The CDR3 totals 17 residues. The CDR3 region has the DNA TGTGCCAGCAGCCAAGATGGGGCGGGGGGGAGCACAGATACGCAGTATTTT. This codes for CASSQDGAGGSTDTQYF.

The chain has TRBV4-1 and TRBJ1-1, with D maybe TRBD1 (6 bases). The CDR3 totals 16 residues. The V end was cut by 4 bases, the J end by 7 bases, with 22 bases between. Germline CDR1 is MGHRA and CDR2 is YSYEKL. The CDR3 loop reads CASSRLAHRAQNEAFF. DNA of the CDR3: TGCGCCAGCAGCCGGCTGGCCCACAGGGCTCAAAATGAAGCTTTCTTT.

This clone was seen more than once but under ten times. The chain uses TRBV5-3 and TRBJ2-3; 8 bases match TRBD2. TRBV5-3 is an ORF, with its function uncertain. CDR3 length: 14 residues. The ends lost 10 bases at V and 2 bases at J; junction bases unmatched: 9. CDR3 nucleotide sequence: TGTGCCTCCGCTCGGGGGGGCTACACAGATACGCAGTATTTT. Amino acids: CASARGGYTDTQYF.

V and J are TRBV11-2 and TRBJ2-7; 8 nucleotides match TRBD2. V lost 2 bases and J lost 1; bases outside the gene matches: 1. The CDR3 contains 14 residues. The germline V gene encodes CDR1 SGHAT and CDR2 FQNNGV. The CDR3 coding sequence is TGTGCCAGCAGCTTAACGGGGGGGTCCTACGAGCAGTACTTC. The encoded protein is CASSLTGGSYEQYF.

This clone showed up just a few times. The J gene is TRBJ2-7, the V gene TRBV5-1; 7 nucleotides line up with TRBD1. Trimming at V came to 4 bases and at J to 2 bases, leaving 6 bases not matched to a gene. CDR1 is SGHRS and CDR2 is YFSETQ in the germline V gene. CDR3 size: 14 residues. The CDR3 sequence: CASSPGDSTYEQYF. CDR3 nucleotide sequence: TGCGCCAGCAGCCCCGGGGACAGCACCTACGAGCAGTACTTC.

This clone showed up just a few times. This chain uses TRBV29-1 with TRBJ1-1, with D uncertain. Germline V gene data show CDR1 as SQVTM and CDR2 as ANQGSEA. CDR3 length equals 11 residues. V lost 2 bases and J lost 3, with 4 bases in between. CDR3 in DNA: TGCAGCGTTGAACCATACACTGAAGCTTTCTTT. It yields the protein CSVEPYTEAFF.

This clone was counted between two and nine times. The chain links TRBV7-9 to TRBJ2-5; D is possibly TRBD1 (6 bases). V gave up 5 bases and J gave up 5 bases, with 18 bases separating them. Germline-derived CDR1 and CDR2 are SEHNR and FQNEAQ (reference sequence). The CDR3 contains 15 residues. The CDR3 DNA is TGTGCCAGCAGCCACGTAAAACAGGGCGGGGAGACCCAGTACTTC. Translated: CASSHVKQGGETQYF.

The V gene is TRBV5-3, the J gene TRBJ2-1; D is ambiguous. TRBV5-3 is known as an ORF, though its function is uncertain. Trimming shortened V by 1 base and J by 4 bases, and 12 bases separated the two germline ends. This CDR3 has 15 residues. The chain's CDR3 is CARSLTPKLYNEQFF. Here the CDR3 DNA reads TGTGCCAGAAGCTTGACCCCTAAACTTTACAATGAGCAGTTCTTC.

In nucleotides, the CDR3 is TGTGCCAGCAGTTTATATTCGGGACTCCCCTACGAGCAGTACTTC. Translating gives CASSLYSGLPYEQYF. This chain uses TRBV27 with TRBJ2-7; D possibly corresponds to TRBD2 (6 bases). This CDR3 region has 15 residues. Trimming took off 1 base at V and 2 bases at J, with 12 bases between the two ends. Germline V gives CDR1 MNHEY, CDR2 SMNVEV (reference sequence).